This entry lists 5 T cell receptor beta chains sequenced from one sample in a study of cytomegalovirus exposure and HLA in healthy donors. PCR amplification relied on 60 Vbeta primers (plus 13 Jbeta primers). Assay used: immunoSEQ multiplex PCR; TCRdb lists only in-frame clones, some missing. The top ten hold approximately 6.7% of the sample, which has under 150,000 clones, 75% to 90% seen once. The sequenced sample consisted of PBMCs. Source of these receptors: a woman in her twenties or thirties in good health and CMV-seropositive.

The V gene is TRBV30, the J gene TRBJ1-2, with TRBD1 as a possible D gene (5 bases). In germline, CDR1 is GTSNPN, CDR2 SVGIG (reference sequence). V was trimmed by 0 bases and J by 8 bases, leaving 10 bases between them. The CDR3 has 12 residues. The CDR3 bases are TGTGCCTGGAGTGTAAGGGGCAGGGGCTACACCTTC. Translated: CAWSVRGRGYTF.

The rearrangement joins TRBV28 to TRBJ1-2; D is unclear. Germline V gives CDR1 MDHEN, CDR2 SYDVKM. With 4 bases removed from V and 3 bases from J, the gap between germline ends came to 6 bases. The CDR3 covers 12 residues. This chain's CDR3 is CASSSYDYGYTF. CDR3 sequence (DNA): TGTGCCAGCAGTTCTTATGACTATGGCTACACCTTC.

The rearrangement joins TRBV7-2 to TRBJ1-2; D ambiguous. Deletions cut 2 bases from V and 5 bases from J, with 6 bases between. CDR3 length: 12 residues. The germline CDR1 and CDR2 sequences are SGHTA and FQGNSA. The chain's CDR3 is CASSLIHYGYTF. The CDR3 DNA follows: TGTGCCAGCAGCTTAATACATTATGGCTACACCTTC.

CDR3 in amino acids: CASSVGKGLAAQETQYF. The CDR3 DNA is TGTGCCAGCAGCGTGGGGAAGGGACTAGCGGCTCAAGAGACCCAGTACTTC. This rearrangement joins TRBV9 to TRBJ2-5, with 11 positions matching TRBD2. V trimming: 2 bases; J trimming: 2 bases; junction bases outside the gene matches: 8. The CDR3 is made up of 17 amino acids. The germline V gene has CDR1 SGDLS and CDR2 YYNGEE.

The V and J genes are TRBV5-1 and TRBJ2-1; a weak D match, TRBD2 (6 bases). Germline-derived CDR1 and CDR2 are SGHRS and YFSETQ. The CDR3 is made up of 15 amino acids. The V gene lost 4 bases and the J gene lost 6 bases, with 17 bases spanning the gap. The CDR3 DNA reads as TGCGCCAGCAGCGTCCTGGGGGGTGGTGGCAATGAGCAGTTCTTC. This encodes CASSVLGGGGNEQFF.